This TCR beta chain was profiled in a study of T cells in Graves' hyperthyroidism and ophthalmopathy. Per germline, CDR1 KGHSH and CDR2 LQKENI. This CDR3 spans 14 amino acids. V was pared by 3 bases and J by 1 base, with 9 bases between. The sample holds many counts of this clonotype. Authors of the study amplified TCR beta CDR3 regions from RNA transcripts. The study used the HTBI primer set for a first-round RT-PCR of the TCR CDR3. MiXCR was run by TCRdb on the multiplex PCR reads, yielding one entry per CDR3 protein. The table has some 350,000 distinct CDR3 sequences, 19% seen once. Graves' hyperthyroidism was deemed stable absent ophthalmopathy progression within 18 months. Diagnosis of hyperthyroidism was new in patients aged 18 to 65, and its duration was under 2 months.

The rearrangement links TRBV18 to TRBJ1-1; D gene ambiguous. The sample was blood. This clonotype was sampled from a woman aged 18-29 years with Graves' hyperthyroidism. The CDR3 loop is CASSPGVTNTEAFF. The CDR3, as DNA: TGTGCCAGCTCACCTGGGGTGACGAACACTGAAGCTTTCTTT.